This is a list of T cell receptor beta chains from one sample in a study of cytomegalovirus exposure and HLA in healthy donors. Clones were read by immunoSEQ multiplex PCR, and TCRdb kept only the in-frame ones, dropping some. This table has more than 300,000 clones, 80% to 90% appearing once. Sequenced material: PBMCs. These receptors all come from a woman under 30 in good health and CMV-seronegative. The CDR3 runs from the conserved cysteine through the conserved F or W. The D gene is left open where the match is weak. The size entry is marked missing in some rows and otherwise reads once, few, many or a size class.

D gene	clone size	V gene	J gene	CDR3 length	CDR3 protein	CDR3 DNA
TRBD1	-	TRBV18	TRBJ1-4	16	CASSPPNTGGFRDLFF	TGTGCCAGCTCACCACCTAACACAGGGGGCTTTCGCGATTTGTTTTTT
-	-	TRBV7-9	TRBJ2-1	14	CASSPGIAYNEQFF	TGTGCCAGCAGTCCAGGGATCGCCTACAATGAGCAGTTCTTC
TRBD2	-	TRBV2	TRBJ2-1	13	CASGLAGGNEQFF	TGTGCCAGCGGACTAGCGGGGGGCAATGAGCAGTTCTTC
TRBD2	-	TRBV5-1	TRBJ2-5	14	CASGVAGVEETQYF	TGCGCCAGCGGAGTAGCGGGAGTAGAAGAGACCCAGTACTTC
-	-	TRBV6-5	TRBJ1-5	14	CASRTTGSNQPQHF	TGTGCCAGCAGAACTACAGGTTCCAATCAGCCCCAGCATTTT
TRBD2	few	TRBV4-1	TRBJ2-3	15	CASSPAGTSADTQYF	TGCGCCAGCAGCCCCGCCGGGACTAGCGCAGATACGCAGTATTTT
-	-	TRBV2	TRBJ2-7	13	CASSEEAAYEQYF	TGTGCCAGCAGTGAGGAGGCCGCATACGAGCAGTACTTC
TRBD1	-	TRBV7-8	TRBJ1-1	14	CASSKAGGYTEAFF	TGTGCCAGCAGCAAAGCAGGGGGTTACACTGAAGCTTTCTTT
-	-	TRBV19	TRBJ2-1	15	CASSLVLPTLGEQFF	TGTGCCAGTAGTCTCGTCCTACCCACCCTCGGTGAGCAGTTCTTC
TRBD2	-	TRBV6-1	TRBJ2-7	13	CASDRDYPSEQYF	TGTGCCAGCGACCGGGACTACCCGAGCGAGCAGTACTTC
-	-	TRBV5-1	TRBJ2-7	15	CASSPTWGGYYEQYF	TGCGCCAGCAGCCCAACATGGGGGGGCTACTACGAGCAGTACTTC
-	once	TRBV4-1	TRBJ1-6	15	CASSQGNRYNSPLHF	TGCGCCAGCAGCCAAGGTAACAGGTACAATTCACCCCTCCACTTT
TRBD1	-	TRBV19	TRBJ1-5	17	CASSTPTGIVPNQPQHF	TGTGCCAGTAGTACCCCGACAGGGATTGTCCCCAATCAGCCCCAGCATTTT
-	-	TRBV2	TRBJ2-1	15	CASSEVAGLYNEQFF	TGTGCCAGCAGTGAGGTGGCAGGCTTGTACAATGAGCAGTTCTTC
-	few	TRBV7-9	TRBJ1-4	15	CASSPKRQENEKLFF	TGTGCCAGCAGCCCAAAGAGACAGGAGAATGAAAAACTGTTTTTT
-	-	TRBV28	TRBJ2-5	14	CASSFLAFQETQYF	TGTGCCAGCAGTTTTCTTGCGTTCCAAGAGACCCAGTACTTC
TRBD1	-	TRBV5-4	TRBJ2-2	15	CASSLGAGGTGELFF	TGTGCCAGCAGCTTGGGTGCAGGGGGCACCGGGGAGCTGTTTTTT
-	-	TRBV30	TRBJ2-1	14	CAWSRGGGYNEQFF	TGTGCCTGGAGCCGTGGCGGAGGCTACAATGAGCAGTTCTTC
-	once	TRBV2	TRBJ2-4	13	CASSVGGANIQYF	TGTGCCAGCAGTGTTGGAGGGGCGAACATTCAGTACTTC
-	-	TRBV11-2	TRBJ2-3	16	CASRAGGRLAGYTQYF	TGTGCCAGCAGGGCAGGGGGGCGTCTAGCCGGCTATACGCAGTATTTT
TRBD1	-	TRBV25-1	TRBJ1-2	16	CASSEFGDRGLGGYTF	TGTGCCAGCAGTGAATTTGGGGACAGGGGGCTTGGAGGCTACACCTTC
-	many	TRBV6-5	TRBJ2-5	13	CASTEQGGETQYF	TGTGCCAGCACCGAACAGGGTGGGGAGACCCAGTACTTC
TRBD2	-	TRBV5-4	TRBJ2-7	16	CASSPGTRDRSYEQYF	TGTGCCAGCAGCCCCGGGACTAGGGATAGGTCCTACGAGCAGTACTTC
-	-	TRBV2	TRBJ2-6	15	CASSEWTVGANVLTF	TGTGCCAGCAGTGAGTGGACAGTTGGGGCCAACGTCCTGACTTTC
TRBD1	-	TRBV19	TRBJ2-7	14	CASSVGQGPYEQYF	TGTGCCAGCAGCGTGGGACAGGGGCCCTACGAGCAGTACTTC
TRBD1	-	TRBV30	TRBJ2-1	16	CAWSSGQGLSYNEQFF	TGTGCCTGGAGTTCGGGACAGGGGTTGTCCTACAATGAGCAGTTCTTC
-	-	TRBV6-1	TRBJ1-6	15	CASSNRGGAYSPLHF	TGTGCCAGCAGCAACCGGGGGGGGGCTTATTCACCCCTCCACTTT
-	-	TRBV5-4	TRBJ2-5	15	CASSTRDFRPETQYF	TGTGCCAGCAGCACCCGGGACTTCCGACCGGAGACCCAGTACTTC
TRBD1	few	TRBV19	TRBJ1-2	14	CASSNPGTGYGYTF	TGTGCCAGTAGTAACCCAGGGACAGGGTATGGCTACACCTTC
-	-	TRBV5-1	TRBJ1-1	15	CASSSGQTLNTEAFF	TGCGCCAGCAGCTCAGGACAGACCTTGAACACTGAAGCTTTCTTT
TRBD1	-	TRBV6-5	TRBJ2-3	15	CASSRGQDKVDTQYF	TGTGCCAGCAGTCGCGGACAGGATAAGGTAGATACGCAGTATTTT
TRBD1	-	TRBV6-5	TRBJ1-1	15	CASSAHRGRNTEAFF	TGTGCCAGCAGTGCGCACAGGGGGCGCAACACTGAAGCTTTCTTT
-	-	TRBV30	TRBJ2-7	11	CAWGPGYEQYF	TGTGCCTGGGGGCCCGGCTACGAGCAGTACTTC
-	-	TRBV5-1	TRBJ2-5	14	CASRRQSAQETQYF	TGCGCCAGCAGAAGGCAAAGCGCTCAAGAGACCCAGTACTTC
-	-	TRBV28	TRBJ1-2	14	CASKTGSSLYGYTF	TGTGCCAGCAAGACAGGCTCATCTCTCTATGGCTACACCTTC
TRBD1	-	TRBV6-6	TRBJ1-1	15	CASSYSTGPNTEAFF	TGTGCCAGCAGTTACTCGACAGGGCCAAACACTGAAGCTTTCTTT
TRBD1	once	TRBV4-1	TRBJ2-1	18	CASSQNVPDGDSYNEQFF	TGCGCCAGCAGCCAAAATGTTCCTGACGGGGACAGTTACAATGAGCAGTTCTTC
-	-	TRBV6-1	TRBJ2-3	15	CASSEQKVPTDTQYF	TGTGCCAGCAGTGAGCAGAAAGTTCCCACAGATACGCAGTATTTT
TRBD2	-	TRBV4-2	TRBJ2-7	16	CASSQAYSGRAYEQYF	TGTGCCAGCAGCCAAGCTTATAGCGGGAGAGCCTACGAGCAGTACTTC
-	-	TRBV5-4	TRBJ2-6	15	CATRQDLSGANVLTF	TGTGCCACTAGACAGGATCTCTCTGGGGCCAACGTCCTGACTTTC
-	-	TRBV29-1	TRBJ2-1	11	CSALWENEQFF	TGCAGCGCTCTCTGGGAGAATGAGCAGTTCTTC
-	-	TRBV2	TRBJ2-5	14	CASIRGTSQETQYF	TGTGCCAGCATTAGGGGGACATCCCAAGAGACCCAGTACTTC
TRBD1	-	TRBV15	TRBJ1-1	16	CATSRDRGTGDLKAFF	TGTGCCACCAGCAGAGATCGTGGGACAGGGGATTTAAAAGCTTTCTTT
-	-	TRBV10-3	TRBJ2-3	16	CAISEGSGWGADTQYF	TGTGCCATCAGTGAGGGGTCGGGATGGGGGGCAGATACGCAGTATTTT
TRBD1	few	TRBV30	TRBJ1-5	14	CAWNSQGAGQPQHF	TGTGCCTGGAATTCCCAGGGGGCGGGTCAGCCCCAGCATTTT
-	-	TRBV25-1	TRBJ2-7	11	CASSDSYEQYF	TGTGCCAGCAGTGATTCATACGAGCAGTACTTC
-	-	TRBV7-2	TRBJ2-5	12	CASRPGAETQYF	TGTGCCAGCAGGCCAGGGGCGGAGACCCAGTACTTC
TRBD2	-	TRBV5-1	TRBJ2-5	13	CASTTSGKETQYF	TGCGCCAGCACAACTAGCGGGAAAGAGACCCAGTACTTC
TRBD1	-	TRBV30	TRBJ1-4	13	CAWAGTGHEKLFF	TGTGCCTGGGCCGGGACAGGGCATGAAAAACTGTTTTTT
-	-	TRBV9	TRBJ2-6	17	CASSVGGLLSGANVLTF	TGTGCCAGCAGCGTAGGGGGACTCCTCTCTGGGGCCAACGTCCTGACTTTC
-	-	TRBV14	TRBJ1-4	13	CASSQYRGGKLFF	TGTGCCAGCAGCCAATATAGGGGAGGAAAACTGTTTTTT
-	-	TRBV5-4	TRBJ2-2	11	CASSTGGELFF	TGTGCCAGCAGCACAGGGGGGGAGCTGTTTTTT
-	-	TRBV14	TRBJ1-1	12	CASSRQYTEAFF	TGTGCCAGCAGCCGACAGTACACTGAAGCTTTCTTT
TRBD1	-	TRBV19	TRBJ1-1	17	CASSIGTVTGSRTEAFF	TGTGCCAGTAGTATAGGAACCGTGACAGGGTCCCGCACTGAAGCTTTCTTT
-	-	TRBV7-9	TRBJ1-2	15	CASSLVLAGSSGYTF	TGTGCCAGCAGCTTAGTATTGGCAGGGTCCAGTGGCTACACCTTC
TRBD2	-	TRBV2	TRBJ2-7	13	CASRLAGGYEQYF	TGTGCCAGCAGACTAGCGGGGGGCTACGAGCAGTACTTC
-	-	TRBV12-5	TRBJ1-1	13	CASGPTVNTEAFF	TGTGCTAGTGGCCCCACAGTGAACACTGAAGCTTTCTTT
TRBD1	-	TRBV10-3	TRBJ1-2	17	CAISAGTGTDTNYGYTF	TGTGCCATCAGTGCGGGGACAGGGACAGATACTAACTATGGCTACACCTTC
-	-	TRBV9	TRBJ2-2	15	CASSPSGGNTGELFF	TGTGCCAGCAGCCCCTCCGGCGGGAACACCGGGGAGCTGTTTTTT